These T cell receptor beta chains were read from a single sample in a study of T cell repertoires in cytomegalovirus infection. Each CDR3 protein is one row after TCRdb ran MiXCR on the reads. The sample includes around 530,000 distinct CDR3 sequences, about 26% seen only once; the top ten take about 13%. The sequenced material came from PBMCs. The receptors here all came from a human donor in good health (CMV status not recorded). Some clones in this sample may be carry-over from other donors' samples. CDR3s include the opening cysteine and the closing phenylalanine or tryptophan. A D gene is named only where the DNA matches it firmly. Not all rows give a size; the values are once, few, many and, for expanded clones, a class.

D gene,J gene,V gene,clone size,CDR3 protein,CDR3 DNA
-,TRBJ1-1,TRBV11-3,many,CASSLIPGLLGNTEAFF,TGTGCCAGCAGCTTAATACCGGGACTCTTAGGGAACACTGAAGCTTTCTTT
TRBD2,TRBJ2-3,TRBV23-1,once,CASSQSLAGGTDTQYF,TGCGCCAGCAGTCAATCACTAGCGGGGGGCACAGATACGCAGTATTTT
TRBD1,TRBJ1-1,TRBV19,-,CASRIMDRGLTEAFF,TGTGCCAGCCGTATCATGGACAGGGGGCTTACTGAAGCTTTCTTT
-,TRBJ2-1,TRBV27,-,CASSLKRGGLARNEQFF,TGTGCCAGCAGTTTAAAAAGGGGGGGCTTAGCCAGAAATGAGCAGTTCTTC
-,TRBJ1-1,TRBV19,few,CASSIRGYDAEAFF,TGTGCCAGTAGTATAAGGGGATATGACGCTGAAGCTTTCTTT
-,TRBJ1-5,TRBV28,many,CASIPSRPPWPQHF,TGTGCCAGCATTCCTTCGCGTCCCCCATGGCCCCAGCATTTT
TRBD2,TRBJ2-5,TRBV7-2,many,CASSLTGGPETQYF,TGTGCCAGCAGCTTGACGGGAGGGCCAGAGACCCAGTACTTC
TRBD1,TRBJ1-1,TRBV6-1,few,CASSRDRAAEAFF,TGTGCCAGCAGTAGGGACAGGGCCGCTGAAGCTTTCTTT
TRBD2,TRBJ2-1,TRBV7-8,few,CASSLEALQRGYNEQFF,TGTGCCAGCAGCTTAGAAGCCCTCCAGCGGGGGTACAATGAGCAGTTCTTC
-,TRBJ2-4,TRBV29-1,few,CSVDLGGKNIQYF,TGCAGCGTTGATCTGGGCGGTAAAAACATTCAGTACTTC
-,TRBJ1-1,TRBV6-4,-,CASSAEQWTEAFF,TGTGCCAGCAGTGCAGAACAGTGGACTGAAGCTTTCTTT
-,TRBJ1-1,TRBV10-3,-,CAISANAGIAEAFF,TGTGCCATCAGTGCAAATGCGGGGATAGCTGAAGCTTTCTTT
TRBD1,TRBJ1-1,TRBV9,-,CASSRTGENTEAFF,TGTGCCAGCAGCAGGACAGGGGAGAACACTGAAGCTTTCTTT
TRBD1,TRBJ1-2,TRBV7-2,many,CASSLGQGVGGYTF,TGTGCCAGCAGCTTGGGACAGGGAGTGGGAGGCTACACCTTC
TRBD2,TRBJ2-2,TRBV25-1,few,CASRLSSGMNTGELFF,TGTGCCAGCAGACTTTCTAGCGGGATGAACACCGGGGAGCTGTTTTTT
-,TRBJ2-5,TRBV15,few,CATSRETVLYQETQYF,TGTGCCACCAGCAGAGAAACCGTCCTGTACCAAGAGACCCAGTACTTC
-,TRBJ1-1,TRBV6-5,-,CASSYSPLTSNTEAFF,TGTGCCAGCAGTTACTCCCCCCTCACTAGTAACACTGAAGCTTTCTTT
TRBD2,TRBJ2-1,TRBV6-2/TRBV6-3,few,CASGLSGSSYNEQFF,TGTGCCAGCGGACTGAGCGGGAGCTCCTACAATGAGCAGTTCTTC
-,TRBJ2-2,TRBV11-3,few,CASSFHTGGELFF,TGTGCCAGCAGCTTTCATACCGGCGGGGAGCTGTTTTTT
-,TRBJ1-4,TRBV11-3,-,CASSYSRRARGGEKLFF,TGTGCCAGCAGCTACAGCCGTAGGGCCAGGGGCGGGGAAAAACTGTTTTTT
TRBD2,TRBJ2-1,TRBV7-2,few,CASSSRGSGNEQFF,TGTGCCAGCAGCTCGCGCGGGAGCGGAAATGAGCAGTTCTTC
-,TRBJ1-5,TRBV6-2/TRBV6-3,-,CASRHRVDSNQPQHF,TGTGCCAGCAGACACAGAGTTGATAGCAATCAGCCCCAGCATTTT
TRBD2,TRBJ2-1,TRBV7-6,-,CASSLRQVAGVIEQFF,TGTGCCAGCAGCTTACGGCAGGTAGCGGGAGTCATTGAGCAGTTCTTC
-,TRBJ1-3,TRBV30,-,CAWTDSGNTIYF,TGTGCCTGGACAGACTCTGGAAACACCATATATTTT
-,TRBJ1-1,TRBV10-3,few,CATNREGTEAFF,TGTGCCACGAACAGGGAAGGCACTGAAGCTTTCTTT
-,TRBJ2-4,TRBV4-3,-,CASSPRYPKNIQYF,TGCGCCAGCAGCCCCCGATACCCGAAAAACATTCAGTACTTC
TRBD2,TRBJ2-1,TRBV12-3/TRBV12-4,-,CASSSNPGLAAFYNEQFF,TGTGCCAGCAGTTCCAACCCGGGACTAGCGGCCTTCTACAATGAGCAGTTCTTC
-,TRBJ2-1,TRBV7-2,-,CASSRRIGGNAYNEQFF,TGTGCCAGCAGCCGCCGAATTGGGGGAAACGCCTACAATGAGCAGTTCTTC
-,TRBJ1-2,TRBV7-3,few,CASSPVTGLGYTF,TGTGCCAGCAGTCCGGTAACAGGGTTAGGCTACACCTTC
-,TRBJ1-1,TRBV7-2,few,CASSPGRSQKAFF,TGTGCCAGCAGCCCCGGGAGGTCGCAAAAAGCTTTCTTT
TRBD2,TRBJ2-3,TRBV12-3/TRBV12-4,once,CASSLAACGSSDTQYF,TGTGCCAGCAGTTTAGCGGCTTGCGGGAGTTCGGATACGCAGTATTTT